The present entry profiles one T cell receptor beta chain with its context. The data stem from a study of blood T cell repertoires in COVID-19. With V trimmed by 0 bases and J by 6 bases, 2 bases remained unmatched. In germline, CDR1 is SGHNT, CDR2 YYREEE (reference sequence). CDR3 length equals 13 residues. Assay used: immunoSEQ multiplex PCR; TCRdb lists only in-frame clones, some missing. The table has fewer than 200,000 clones, 82% seen once. Sequencing was performed on peripheral blood. This TCR was sampled from a woman aged 70-85 years with acute or convalescent COVID-19. The chain recombines TRBV5-4 with TRBJ2-5; 7 bases map to TRBD1. CDR3 sequence reads: CASSLEGAKTQYF. The CDR3 DNA reads TGTGCCAGCAGCTTGGAGGGGGCGAAGACCCAGTACTTC.